The next 19 T cell receptor beta chains were all read from a single sample in a study of T cell responses to AZD1222 COVID-19 vaccine. Assay used: immunoSEQ multiplex PCR; TCRdb lists only in-frame clones, some missing. This sample has 75,000 to 85,000 clones, with roughly 90% found just once. The source material was peripheral blood, sampled 28 days after the second AZD1222 dose. The receptor set was obtained from an adult who received the AZD1222 COVID-19 vaccine.

The V gene is TRBV27, the J gene TRBJ2-1; no firm D call. Germline CDR1 is MNHEY and CDR2 is SMNVEV (reference sequence). The CDR3 sequence is 12 residues long. Trimming cost V 4 bases and J 8 bases, with 9 bases left between them. The CDR3 DNA follows: TGTGCCAGCAGTTCTTTGGGTCATGAGCAGTTCTTC. Protein product: CASSSLGHEQFF.

V and J are TRBV10-3 and TRBJ1-1; no clear D. The CDR3 totals 15 residues. Trimming cost V 2 bases and J 1 base, with 11 bases left between them. The germline gives CDR1 ENHRY, CDR2 SYGVKD. The CDR3 nucleotides read TGTGCCATCAGTGAGGGCGGATCTTCGAACACTGAAGCTTTCTTT. This gives the protein CAISEGGSSNTEAFF.

The chain uses TRBV24-1 and TRBJ1-5; TRBD1 agrees at 7 bases. Germline V CDR1 and CDR2: KGHDR, SFDVKD. The CDR3 is 14 residues long. V shed 9 bases, J shed 5 bases, and the junction held 9 bases outside the gene matches. CDR3 in amino acids: CATAEGAGYQPQHF. In nucleotides, the CDR3 is TGTGCCACCGCCGAGGGGGCGGGATATCAGCCCCAGCATTTT.

The chain is built from TRBV18 and TRBJ1-2; weak D call: TRBD1 (6 bases). Germline-derived CDR1 and CDR2 are KGHSH and LQKENI. Trimming took off 3 bases at V and 5 bases at J, with 19 bases between the two ends. The CDR3 extends over 16 amino acids. The CDR3 DNA reads as TGTGCCAGCTCACCCCCCGGACAGTCCTATGTTTATGGCTACACCTTC. It translates to CASSPPGQSYVYGYTF.

The chain links TRBV11-1 to TRBJ1-3; tentatively, D is TRBD1 (5 bases). CDR1 is SGHAT, CDR2 FQDESV, per germline (reference sequence). This CDR3 has 14 amino acids. V shed 1 base and J shed 8 bases, with 12 bases lying between them. The CDR3 region is CASSLGRTLYTIYF. The CDR3 DNA reads TGTGCCAGCAGCTTAGGACGGACACTCTACACCATATATTTT.

The rearrangement links TRBV28 to TRBJ1-6; D may be TRBD1 (5 bases). Germline CDR1 MDHEN, CDR2 SYDVKM. This CDR3 is 14 amino acids long. Trimming shortened V by 3 bases and J by 10 bases, and 13 bases separated the two germline ends. The CDR3 nucleotides are TGTGCCAGCAGTTTTAACGGGGGAAACTCACCCCTCCACTTT. Protein: CASSFNGGNSPLHF. The full variable domain, with the rest looked up from reference TRBV28 and TRBJ1-6, is DVKVTQSSRYLVKRTGEKVFLECVQDMDHENMFWYRQDPGLGLRLIYFSYDVKMKEKGDIPEGYSVSREKKERFSLILESASTNQTSMYLCASSFNGGNSPLHFGNGTRLTVT.

V usage is TRBV11-2 and J usage is TRBJ2-7; D possibly corresponds to TRBD1 (6 bases). This CDR3 is built from 15 residues. The V and J ends lost 0 bases and 0 bases respectively, with 9 bases between them. Germline CDR1 SGHAT, CDR2 FQNNGV. DNA for the CDR3: TGTGCCAGCAGCTTAGATTGGGACAACTCCTACGAGCAGTACTTC. Translating gives CASSLDWDNSYEQYF.

In nucleotides, the CDR3 is TGTGCCAGCAGCCAAATACAGGGAGGTATAGAGGATGAGCAGTTCTTC. Residues: CASSQIQGGIEDEQFF. V and J are TRBV4-2 and TRBJ2-1, with D perhaps TRBD1 or TRBD2 (6 bases each). V was shortened by 2 bases and J by 8 bases, with 19 bases between the two germline ends. The V gene's germline CDR1 is LGHNA and CDR2 YNFKEQ. This CDR3 spans 16 amino acids.

V and J are TRBV3-1 (or the pseudogene TRBV3-2) and TRBJ1-2; 10 nucleotides match TRBD1. CDR1 and CDR2 from the germline V gene are LGHDT and YNNKEL (reference sequence). The CDR3 is 18 residues long. V shed 2 bases, J shed 6 bases, and the junction held 15 bases outside the gene matches. The CDR3 protein is CASSQIGTGALLSDGYTF. Here the CDR3 DNA reads TGTGCCAGCAGCCAAATCGGGACAGGGGCCCTTTTGTCGGATGGCTACACCTTC.

This chain joins TRBV4-1 and TRBJ2-1; TRBD1 agrees at 10 bases. The ends lost 3 bases at V and 6 bases at J; junction bases unmatched: 11. The CDR3 length is 17 residues. CDR1 is MGHRA and CDR2 is YSYEKL in the germline V gene. For the CDR3, the DNA is TGCGCCAGCAGCCACTCCCGGGACAGGGGTTACCGCAATGAGCAGTTCTTC. Its translation is CASSHSRDRGYRNEQFF.

A single count supports this clone. This chain links TRBV9 with TRBJ2-7; D gene ambiguous. V was cut by 2 bases and J by 3 bases, with 15 bases left in between. The CDR3 contains 15 residues. CDR1 and CDR2 from the germline V gene are SGDLS and YYNGEE. The CDR3 loop is CASSVMSQPIYEQYF. CDR3 DNA sequence: TGTGCCAGCAGCGTTATGAGCCAGCCGATCTACGAGCAGTACTTC.

V and J are TRBV24-1 and TRBJ2-7; 9 nucleotides agree with TRBD1. With V trimmed by 4 bases and J by 7 bases, 10 bases remained unmatched. From germline, CDR1 is KGHDR and CDR2 SFDVKD. The CDR3 has 15 residues. CDR3 DNA sequence: TGTGCCACCAGTGACCCCGGGACAGGGTTTGGGGAGCAGTACTTC. This encodes CATSDPGTGFGEQYF.

This rearrangement joins TRBV29-1 to TRBJ2-7; D is perhaps TRBD1 (6 bases). V was trimmed by 0 bases and J by 3 bases, leaving 12 bases between them. Germline CDR1 reads SQVTM; CDR2 reads ANQGSEA. CDR3 length: 14 amino acids. In DNA form, the CDR3 reads TGCAGCGTTGAAGACAGGGGAGCACGCTACGAGCAGTACTTC. Translation: CSVEDRGARYEQYF.

This clone was found once. The gene calls are TRBV5-5 and TRBJ1-2; D may be TRBD1 (5 bases). Looked up from germline, CDR1 is SGHKS and CDR2 is YYEKEE (reference sequence). V lost 0 bases to trimming and J lost 8 bases, with 11 bases between them. The CDR3 runs 13 residues. The CDR3, as DNA: TGTGCCAGCAGCTTGGGACAGTCGTTCGGCTACACCTTC. Encoded protein: CASSLGQSFGYTF.

The chain joins TRBV2 to TRBJ2-7; possible D gene TRBD1, 7 bases. The CDR3 loop spans 14 amino acids. Trimming pared 7 bases from V and 0 bases from J, leaving 13 bases between. In germline, CDR1 is SNHLY, CDR2 FYNNEI. CDR3 sequence: CASKWGDSSYEQYF. For the CDR3, the DNA is TGTGCCAGCAAATGGGGGGACAGCTCCTACGAGCAGTACTTC.

The chain links TRBV9 to TRBJ1-3, with D uncertain. This CDR3 region has 15 residues. The germline gives CDR1 SGDLS, CDR2 YYNGEE. The V end lost 2 bases, the J end lost 0 bases, and 9 bases lay between the germline ends. The CDR3 DNA is TGTGCCAGCAGCGTGGGGTTGGACTCTGGAAACACCATATATTTT. This sequence encodes CASSVGLDSGNTIYF.

The chain carries TRBV5-6 and TRBJ2-2; perhaps TRBD2 as D (6 bases). This CDR3 is 13 amino acids long. V was cut by 7 bases and J by 1 base, with 8 bases left in between. Germline CDR1 reads SGHDT; CDR2 reads YYEEEE. The CDR3 DNA reads as TGTGCCAGCGGGACTTGGAACACCGGGGAGCTGTTTTTT. It translates to CASGTWNTGELFF.

V is TRBV6-1 and J is TRBJ1-5, with TRBD1 as a possible D gene (5 bases). The germline V gene has CDR1 MNHNS and CDR2 SASEGT. With 3 bases removed from V and 6 bases from J, the gap between germline ends came to 15 bases. The CDR3 length is 15 residues. Here the CDR3 DNA reads TGTGCCAGCAGTGATATAAGGGGAACAGGTCAGCCCCAGCATTTT. Protein sequence: CASSDIRGTGQPQHF.

CDR3: CASSYRPGNQPQHF. For the CDR3, the DNA is TGTGCCAGCAGTTATCGGCCTGGGAATCAGCCCCAGCATTTT. The chain is built from TRBV6-2 or TRBV6-3 and TRBJ1-5, with D unclear. Trimming removed 3 bases from V and 4 bases from J, with 10 bases in between. Germline loops: CDR1 MNHEY, CDR2 SVGEGT. CDR3 size: 14 residues.